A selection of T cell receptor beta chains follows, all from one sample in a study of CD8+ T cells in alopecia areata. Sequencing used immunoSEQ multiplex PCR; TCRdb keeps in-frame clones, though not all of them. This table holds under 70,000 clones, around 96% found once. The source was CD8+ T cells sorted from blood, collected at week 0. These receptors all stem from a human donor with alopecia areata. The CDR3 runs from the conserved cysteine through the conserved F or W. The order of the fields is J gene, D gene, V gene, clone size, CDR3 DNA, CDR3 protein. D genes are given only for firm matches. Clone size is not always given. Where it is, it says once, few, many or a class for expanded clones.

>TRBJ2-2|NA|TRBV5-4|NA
TGTGCCAGCAGCCCGGGACGTACGAACACCGGGGAGCTGTTTTTT
CASSPGRTNTGELFF
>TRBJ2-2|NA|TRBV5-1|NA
TGCGCCAGCAGCCCAAACACCGGGGAGCTGTTTTTT
CASSPNTGELFF
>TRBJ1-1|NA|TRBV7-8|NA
TGTGCCAGCAGCCCCTGGGGGAGGGTGGGGCAGAACACTGAAGCTTTCTTT
CASSPWGRVGQNTEAFF
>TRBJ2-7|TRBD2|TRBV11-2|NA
TGTGCCAGCAGCCTTAGCGGGGGCTCCTACGAGCAGTACTTC
CASSLSGGSYEQYF
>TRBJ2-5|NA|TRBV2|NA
TGTGCCAGCAGACAGACAGACGGACAAGAGACCCAGTACTTC
CASRQTDGQETQYF
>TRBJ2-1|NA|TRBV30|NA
TGTGCCGGCAGGGTCGGTGAGCAGTTCTTC
CAGRVGEQFF
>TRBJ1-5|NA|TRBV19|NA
TGTGCCAGTAAGGTAGGGTTTGGCAATCAGCCCCAGCATTTT
CASKVGFGNQPQHF
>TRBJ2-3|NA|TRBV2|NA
TGTGCCAGCAGTGGATTGGGGGGGGGCCCAGATACGCAGTATTTT
CASSGLGGGPDTQYF
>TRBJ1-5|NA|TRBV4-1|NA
TGCGCCAGCAGCCAGGACCGCGGGACACCCAACAATCAGCCCCAGCATTTT
CASSQDRGTPNNQPQHF
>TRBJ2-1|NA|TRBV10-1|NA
TGCGCCAGCAGTGAAGAAGGGATTACCTACAATGAGCAGTTCTTC
CASSEEGITYNEQFF
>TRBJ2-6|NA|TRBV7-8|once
TGTGCCAGCAGCCCAAGACGGCCCTTCGTGACAGGGGCCAACGTCCTGACTTTC
CASSPRRPFVTGANVLTF
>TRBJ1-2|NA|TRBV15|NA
TGTGCCACCAGCAGACCGGGACTGGATTATGGCTACACCTTC
CATSRPGLDYGYTF
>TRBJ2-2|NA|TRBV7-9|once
TGTGCCAGCGAGGGGCCCCCCACCGGGGAGCTGTTTTTT
CASEGPPTGELFF
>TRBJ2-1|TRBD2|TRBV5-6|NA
TGTGCCAGCAGCTTGGGAGCGGGGGGTTACAATGAGCAGTTCTTC
CASSLGAGGYNEQFF
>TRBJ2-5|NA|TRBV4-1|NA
TGCGCCAGCAGCCAAGAATACGGAGGGCGGGAGACCCAGTACTTC
CASSQEYGGRETQYF
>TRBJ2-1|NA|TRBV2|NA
TGTGCCAGCAGTTCCGGCCCCCAGTTCTTC
CASSSGPQFF
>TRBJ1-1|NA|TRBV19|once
TGTGCCAGTAGTATTGCTCCGAACACTGAAGCTTTCTTT
CASSIAPNTEAFF
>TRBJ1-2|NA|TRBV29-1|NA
TGCAGCGTTGAAGCCCCAGATAAAGTTGGCTACACCTTC
CSVEAPDKVGYTF
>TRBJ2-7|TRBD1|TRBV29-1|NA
TGCAGCGTTGAAGAGTTGGGACAGGGAGACGAGCAGTACTTC
CSVEELGQGDEQYF
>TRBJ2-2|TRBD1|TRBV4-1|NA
TGCGCCAGCAGCCCCCATGGGACAGAAAACACCGGGGAGCTGTTTTTT
CASSPHGTENTGELFF
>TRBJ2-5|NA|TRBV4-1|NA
TGCGCCAGCAGCCCGACAGTTCCCCAAGAGACCCAGTACTTC
CASSPTVPQETQYF
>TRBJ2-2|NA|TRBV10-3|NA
TGTGCCATCAGTGTCTGGGACCCGCCGAACACCGGGGAGCTGTTTTTT
CAISVWDPPNTGELFF
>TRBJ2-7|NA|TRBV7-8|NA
TGTGCCAGCAGCCTCAGTCCCTACGAGCAGTACTTC
CASSLSPYEQYF
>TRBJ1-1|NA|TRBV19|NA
TGTGCCAGTACCCCCAGTGGGATAAGCACTGAAGCTTTCTTT
CASTPSGISTEAFF
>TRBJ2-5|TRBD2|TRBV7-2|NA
TGTGCCAGCAGCCCGGGACTAGCGGGGCAAGAGACCCAGTACTTC
CASSPGLAGQETQYF
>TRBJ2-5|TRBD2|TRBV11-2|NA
TGTGCCAGCAGCTTAGGGCTAGCGGTGACGGAGACCCAGTACTTC
CASSLGLAVTETQYF
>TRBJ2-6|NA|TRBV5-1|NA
TGCGCCAGCAGCTTGACAGGCCTCTTCTCTGGGGCCAACGTCCTGACTTTC
CASSLTGLFSGANVLTF
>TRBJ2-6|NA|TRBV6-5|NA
TGTGCCAGCAGCGACGGCTCTGGGGCCAACGTCCTGACTTTC
CASSDGSGANVLTF
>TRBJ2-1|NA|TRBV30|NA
TGTGCCTGGAGTCTGGGGGTGGGCAATGAGCAGTTCTTC
CAWSLGVGNEQFF
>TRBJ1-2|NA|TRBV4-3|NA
TGCGCCAGCAGCCTCGGGGGGCAGAACTATGGCTACACCTTC
CASSLGGQNYGYTF
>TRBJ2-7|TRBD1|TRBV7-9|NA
TGTGCCAGCAGCAAGACAGGGGCCGTCTACGAGCAGTACTTC
CASSKTGAVYEQYF
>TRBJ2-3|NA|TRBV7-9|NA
TGTGCCAGTGGGATAGCAGATACGCAGTATTTT
CASGIADTQYF
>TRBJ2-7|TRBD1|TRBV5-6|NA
TGTGCCAGCAGCTTCAGTCCCTCGGGACAGGGCGGCTACGAGCAGTACTTC
CASSFSPSGQGGYEQYF
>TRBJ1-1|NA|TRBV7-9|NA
TGTGCCAGCAGCCGACTATACCCGACAGGTGGGATGGATCCTGAAGCTTTCTTT
CASSRLYPTGGMDPEAFF
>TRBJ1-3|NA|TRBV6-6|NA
TGTGCCAGCAGTTCCAGGGCGTACTCTGGAAACACCATATATTTT
CASSSRAYSGNTIYF
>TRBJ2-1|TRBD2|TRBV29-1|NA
TGCAGCGTTCCTAGCGGGTCCACCTACAATGAGCAGTTCTTC
CSVPSGSTYNEQFF
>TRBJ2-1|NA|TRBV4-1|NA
TGCGCCAGCAGCCTCGCGCAGGGGTACAATGAGCAGTTCTTC
CASSLAQGYNEQFF
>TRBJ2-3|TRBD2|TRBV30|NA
TGTGCCTGGAGTCTAGCGGGGAGCACAGATACGCAGTATTTT
CAWSLAGSTDTQYF
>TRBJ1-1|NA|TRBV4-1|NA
TGCGCCAGCAGTTCGGGACCCATCATGAACACTGAAGCTTTCTTT
CASSSGPIMNTEAFF
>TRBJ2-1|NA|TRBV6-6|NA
TGTGCCAGCAGTCGCGGAGGGATCAACAATGAGCAGTTCTTC
CASSRGGINNEQFF
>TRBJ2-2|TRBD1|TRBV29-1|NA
TGCAGCGTTGAAATCGTTGGGGACAGGGGGCAGTACACCGGGGAGCTGTTTTTT
CSVEIVGDRGQYTGELFF
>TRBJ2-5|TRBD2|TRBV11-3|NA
TGTGCCAGCAGCCCAAGAGGTGCTAGCGGGAGTCGGGAGACCCAGTACTTC
CASSPRGASGSRETQYF
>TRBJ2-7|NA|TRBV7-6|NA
TGTGCCAGCAGCTTCGGCGGTCCCTTACCCTCCGAGCAGTACTTC
CASSFGGPLPSEQYF
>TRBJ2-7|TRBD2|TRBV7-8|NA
TGTGCCAGCAGCGCCCGGACTAGCGGGGGAGACTACGAGCAGTACTTC
CASSARTSGGDYEQYF
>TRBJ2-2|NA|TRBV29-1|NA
TGCAGCGTTGGTCTAGGCCAGATTAACACCGGGGAGCTGTTTTTT
CSVGLGQINTGELFF
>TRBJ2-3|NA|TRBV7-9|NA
TGTGCCAGCAGCTTCAACTCAGGGACAGATACGCAGTATTTT
CASSFNSGTDTQYF
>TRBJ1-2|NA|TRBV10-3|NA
TGTGCCATCAGTGAGTCGTTTGAAGGGGGCTATGGCTACACCTTC
CAISESFEGGYGYTF
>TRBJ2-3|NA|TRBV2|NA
TGTGCCAGCACCGAGGGGGGTAGTACAGATACGCAGTATTTT
CASTEGGSTDTQYF
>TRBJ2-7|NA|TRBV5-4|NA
TGTGCCAGCAGCTCAAACTACGAGCAGTACTTC
CASSSNYEQYF